This TCR beta chain was observed in a study of blood T cell repertoires in COVID-19. Across the whole study: Before being deemed recovered, Cohort 3 donors had two negative PCRs, clearance, or symptom resolution. T cells, B-cell-depleted T cells, or PBMCs provided the cDNA or gDNA that served as material.

Germline-derived CDR1 and CDR2 are LNHNV and YYDKDF (reference sequence). The CDR3 covers 15 residues. J lost 8 bases, V lost 5 bases, and 14 bases had no gene match. Only in-frame clones appear in the TCRdb table, and some are missing; sequencing was by immunoSEQ multiplex PCR. Of roughly 190,000 clones in the sample, about 86% were seen once. Cohort assignment relied on participant-reported clinical history. The rearrangement uses TRBV15 and TRBJ1-2, with 7 bases aligning to TRBD1. The specimen sequenced was PBMCs or T cells enriched from blood (not recorded which). This sequence was found in a woman aged 40 to 49 in a cohort exposed to, infected with or recovered from COVID-19 (not recorded which). This CDR3 reads CATSRPPGQRAGYTF. DNA of the CDR3: TGTGCCACCAGCCGACCCCCGGGACAGAGGGCAGGCTACACCTTC.